Listed below are T cell receptor beta chains from one sample, sequenced in a study of blood T cells in healthy people across ages. TCRdb analysed the 5' RACE reads with MiXCR anew, one entry per CDR3 protein. Here the sample spans around 1,500,000 distinct CDR3 sequences, roughly 45% being singletons. Material for sequencing was blood. Source of these receptors: a woman aged 18-29 years in good health. CDR3s include the opening cysteine and the closing phenylalanine or tryptophan. A D gene is named only where the DNA matches it firmly. Not all rows give a size; the values are once, few, many and, for expanded clones, a class.

clone size | J gene | V gene | D gene | CDR3 protein | CDR3 DNA
few | TRBJ2-7 | TRBV20-1 | TRBD2 | CSARGTSGDSYEQYF | TGCAGTGCTAGGGGGACTAGCGGCGACTCCTACGAGCAGTACTTC
NA | TRBJ2-1 | TRBV4-1 | NA | CASSPQSWLRSEQFF | TGCGCCAGCAGCCCCCAGAGTTGGCTGCGGAGTGAGCAGTTCTTC
NA | TRBJ2-1 | TRBV12-3/TRBV12-4 | NA | CASSFFGRVRKQFF | TGTGCCAGCAGTTTCTTCGGTCGGGTCCGAAAGCAGTTCTTC
NA | TRBJ2-5 | TRBV12-3/TRBV12-4 | NA | CASRVRGQETQYF | TGTGCCAGCAGAGTCCGGGGCCAAGAGACCCAGTACTTC
once | TRBJ1-5 | TRBV7-3 | NA | CASSLLIEPQHF | TGTGCCAGCAGCTTATTAATTGAGCCCCAGCATTTT
few | TRBJ2-1 | TRBV14 | NA | CASSQGPLKVHEQFF | TGTGCCAGCAGCCAAGGGCCCCTCAAGGTCCATGAGCAGTTCTTC
NA | TRBJ2-3 | TRBV20-1 | TRBD2 | CSAQPGRGGQSTDTQYF | TGCAGTGCCCAGCCCGGGCGGGGGGGCCAGAGCACAGATACGCAGTATTTT
NA | TRBJ2-7 | TRBV15 | TRBD1 | CATSSRDRNYEQYF | TGTGCCACCAGCAGTCGGGACAGGAACTACGAGCAGTACTTC
many | TRBJ2-7 | TRBV4-1 | NA | CASSLLDSSYEQYF | TGCGCCAGCAGCCTCCTAGACAGCTCCTACGAGCAGTACTTC
few | TRBJ1-2 | TRBV20-1 | NA | CSARADGGYTF | TGCAGTGCTAGAGCCGACGGAGGCTACACCTTC
few | TRBJ2-1 | TRBV7-2 | NA | CASSQRRGGRDEQFF | TGTGCCAGCAGCCAACGTCGCGGGGGCCGAGATGAGCAGTTCTTC
few | TRBJ2-3 | TRBV10-2 | NA | CASSASRADTQYF | TGCGCCAGCAGTGCCTCTAGAGCAGATACGCAGTATTTT
once | TRBJ1-5 | TRBV2 | NA | CASRTVAGSNQPQHF | TGTGCCAGCAGGACAGTCGCGGGGAGCAATCAGCCCCAGCATTTT
few | TRBJ2-5 | TRBV27 | TRBD2 | CASSFTGGLETQYF | TGTGCCAGCAGTTTTACGGGGGGATTGGAGACCCAGTACTTC
NA | TRBJ2-3 | TRBV9 | TRBD2 | CASSDPSGGAPDTQYF | TGTGCCAGCAGCGATCCTAGCGGGGGGGCCCCGGATACGCAGTATTTT
NA | TRBJ2-7 | TRBV5-5 | NA | CASSNRVTYEQYF | TGTGCCAGCAGCAACAGGGTGACCTACGAGCAGTACTTC
few | TRBJ2-3 | TRBV7-6 | TRBD2 | CASSLLTTLAGAGDTQYF | TGTGCCAGCAGCTTACTTACAACCCTAGCGGGAGCTGGAGATACGCAGTATTTT